The 30 T cell receptor beta chains presented below share a single source sample, sequenced in a study of regulatory T cells in long-lasting Graves disease. CDR3-region Arm-PCR and iRepertoire HTBI primers produced the TCR beta libraries. In TCRdb, the multiplex PCR reads were re-called with MiXCR into one record per CDR3 protein. The repertoire has more than 300,000 distinct CDR3 sequences, around 20% of them found once; the top ten carry around 30%. The time point: persistent/refractory GD, antithyroid drugs over 5 years with positive TRAb. The authors made the TCR library using RNA they extracted from PBMCs. Specimen: peripheral blood mononuclear cells (PBMCs), collected when the disease was refractory, from a patient treated with antithyroid drugs. The receptors stem from a female donor with Graves disease.

This chain uses TRBV12-3 or TRBV12-4 with TRBJ1-1; 9 bases are shared with TRBD1. The trim removed 4 bases at V and 11 bases at J, leaving 8 bases unmatched. CDR3 length equals 13 residues. DNA of the CDR3: TGTGCCAGCAGTTACAGGGGGCCTTCGCCGGCTTTCTTT. Amino acid sequence: CASSYRGPSPAFF.

There are many counts of this clonotype. V gene TRBV24-1 combines with J gene TRBJ2-5; D ambiguous. Deletions cut 4 bases from V and 0 bases from J, with 8 bases between. CDR1 and CDR2 (germline): KGHDR, SFDVKD. The CDR3 extends over 14 amino acids. The CDR3 DNA reads as TGTGCCACCAGTGACCTCTGGGACCAAGAGACCCAGTACTTC. Amino acids: CATSDLWDQETQYF.

This clonotype was recorded a few times. The chain employs TRBV20-1 and TRBJ2-7; TRBD2 agrees at 10 bases. The germline gives CDR1 DFQATT, CDR2 SNEGSKA (reference sequence). CDR3 size: 17 residues. The trim removed 3 bases at V and 0 bases at J, leaving 11 bases unmatched. CDR3 nucleotides: TGCAGTGCTAGCAGGCTAGCGGGAGTGATTAGCTCCTACGAGCAGTACTTC. As protein: CSASRLAGVISSYEQYF.

This clonotype was seen more than once but under ten times. This chain joins TRBV9 and TRBJ2-7; 7 nucleotides align to TRBD1. With V trimmed by 4 bases and J by 2 bases, 6 bases remained unmatched. Germline-derived CDR1 and CDR2 are SGDLS and YYNGEE. The CDR3 totals 14 residues. DNA of the CDR3: TGTGCCAGCAGCCGGACAGGACCTGCCTACGAGCAGTACTTC. Translation: CASSRTGPAYEQYF.

Only a few counts were recorded for this clonotype. This sequence joins TRBV28 and TRBJ2-1, with 10 bases that match TRBD1. The V gene end was trimmed by 8 bases and the J gene end by 4 bases; junction bases not matched to a gene: 23. The CDR3 consists of 20 residues. Per germline, CDR1 MDHEN and CDR2 SYDVKM. The CDR3 here is CASLPYLRQGARPKYNEQFF. DNA of the CDR3: TGTGCCAGCCTCCCTTACCTTCGACAGGGGGCCCGACCGAAGTACAATGAGCAGTTCTTC.

This clonotype occurred many times. The chain carries TRBV2 and TRBJ2-4, with 12 bases identical to TRBD1. The germline V gene encodes CDR1 SNHLY and CDR2 FYNNEI. The CDR3 spans 14 residues. V lost 6 bases, J lost 7 bases, and 4 bases stayed unmatched. CDR3 residues: CASRGQGASNIQYF. The CDR3 DNA follows: TGTGCCAGCAGGGGACAGGGGGCCTCGAACATTCAGTACTTC.

Remarks on this clonotype: A much larger clone differs by one base, so this may be a read error. The CDR3 end shows no conserved phenylalanine or tryptophan, and so a read error is likely. This rearrangement joins TRBV6-1 to TRBJ2-5, with TRBD2 as a possible D gene (7 bases). V was shortened by 6 bases and J by 5 bases, with 16 bases between the two germline ends. Per the germline V gene, CDR1 is MNHNS and CDR2 is SASEGT. CDR3 length: 14 residues. This CDR3 reads CASSLGGRGETQYL. CDR3 bases: TGTGCCAGCAGCCTGGGGGGGAGGGGGGAGACCCAGTACCTC.

The V call is TRBV7-2, the J call TRBJ1-5; 7 positions match TRBD1. The CDR3 is made up of 14 amino acids. Unmatched junction bases numbered 9, after V lost 5 bases and J lost 8 bases. Germline V gene lookup returns CDR1 SGHTA and CDR2 FQGNSA. The CDR3 sequence is CASSLKGQSEPQHF. In nucleotides, the CDR3 is TGTGCCAGCAGCCTCAAGGGACAGTCAGAGCCCCAGCATTTT. Supplemented by reference TRBV7-2 and TRBJ1-5, the full variable domain reads GAGVSQSPSNKVTEKGKDVELRCDPISGHTALYWYRQSLGQGLEFLIYFQGNSAPDKSGLPSDRFSAERTGGSVSTLTIQRTQQEDSAVYLCASSLKGQSEPQHFGDGTRLSIL.

This clonotype was counted many times. The chain employs TRBV20-1 and TRBJ2-7; D is undetermined. Germline CDR1 DFQATT, CDR2 SNEGSKA (reference sequence). The V gene lost 7 bases and the J gene lost 5 bases, with 9 bases spanning the gap. The CDR3 is 10 residues long. The CDR3 sequence is CSVSLNEQYF. DNA of the CDR3: TGCAGTGTTTCACTGAACGAGCAGTACTTC.

This clonotype was seen at least ten times. DNA of the CDR3: TGTGCCAGCAGTTTTGGGGGGGGCATGAACACTGAAGCTTTCTTT. The encoded protein is CASSFGGGMNTEAFF. This rearrangement joins TRBV27 to TRBJ1-1; D is possibly TRBD1 (6 bases). Germline V gives CDR1 MNHEY, CDR2 SMNVEV (reference sequence). The ends were cut back, 3 bases at V and 0 bases at J, with 11 bases in the middle. The CDR3 loop spans 15 amino acids.

The CDR3 here is CAIKTGANTGELFF. In DNA form, the CDR3 reads TGTGCCATAAAGACAGGGGCTAACACCGGGGAGCTGTTTTTT. The rearrangement links TRBV12-3 or TRBV12-4 to TRBJ2-2, with 8 positions matching TRBD1. The CDR3 sequence is 14 residues long. V shed 10 bases, J shed 2 bases, and the junction held 6 bases outside the gene matches.

V and J are TRBV7-8 and TRBJ2-5; the D gene is possibly TRBD1 (6 bases). This CDR3 contains 13 residues. V lost 5 bases and J 3 bases, leaving 10 bases between the germline ends. The germline V gene encodes CDR1 SGHVS and CDR2 FQNEAQ. The CDR3 DNA sequence: TGTGCCAGCAGCGGAGGACAGAAAGAGACCCAGTACTTC. This gives the protein CASSGGQKETQYF. The whole variable domain, filled in from reference TRBV7-8 and TRBJ2-5, reads GAGVSQSPRYKVAKRGQDVALRCDPISGHVSLFWYQQALGQGPEFLTYFQNEAQLDKSGLPSDRFFAERPEGSVSTLKIQRTQQEDSAVYLCASSGGQKETQYFGPGTRLLVL.

A word on this clonotype: This may stem from a read error, because a much larger clone lies one nucleotide away. The chain combines TRBV19 with TRBJ1-4; D remains ambiguous. The CDR3 covers 16 residues. CDR1 and CDR2 from the germline V gene are LNHDA and SQIVND (reference sequence). The DNA for the CDR3 is TGTGCCAGTAGTAACGGGAGAAGAACAACTAATGAAAGACTGTTTTTT. Protein sequence: CASSNGRRTTNERLFF. The variable domain in full, with the rest retrieved from reference TRBV19 and TRBJ1-4, is DGGITQSPKYLFRKEGQNVTLSCEQNLNHDAMYWYRQDPGQGLRLIYYSQIVNDFQKGDIAEGYSVSREKKESFPLTVTSAQKNPTAFYLCASSNGRRTTNERLFFGSGTQLSVL.

V usage is TRBV7-9 and J usage is TRBJ1-5, with TRBD1 as a possible D gene (6 bases). The CDR3 totals 15 residues. Germline V gene lookup returns CDR1 SEHNR and CDR2 FQNEAQ (reference sequence). Between the trimmed V and J ends, which lost 4 bases and 7 bases, there was a span of 17 bases. Here the CDR3 reads CASSWGQPGAQPQHF. In DNA form, the CDR3 reads TGTGCCAGCAGCTGGGGACAACCCGGCGCGCAGCCCCAGCATTTT.

V gene TRBV5-6 combines with J gene TRBJ2-5; 9 nucleotides match TRBD2. Trimming cost V 4 bases and J 3 bases; bases outside gene matches: 10. CDR1 is SGHDT, CDR2 YYEEEE, per germline. CDR3 length: 16 residues. CDR3 nucleotide sequence: TGTGCCAGCAGCCCCACGTTGCGCGGGGGGGAAGAGACCCAGTACTTC. This codes for CASSPTLRGGEETQYF.

V gene TRBV5-1 combines with J gene TRBJ2-7; 9 bases are shared with TRBD1. Germline V gene sequence: CDR1 SGHRS, CDR2 YFSETQ. J gave up 0 bases and V 4 bases, and 11 bases lay outside the gene matches. CDR3 length equals 17 residues. The CDR3 loop reads CASSRGPATGGSYEQYF. CDR3 in DNA: TGCGCCAGCAGCCGAGGCCCAGCGACAGGGGGCTCCTACGAGCAGTACTTC.

This clonotype was recorded many times. The chain is built from TRBV12-3 or TRBV12-4 and TRBJ2-7; D possibly corresponds to TRBD2 (6 bases). V gave up 5 bases and J gave up 5 bases, with 16 bases separating them. The CDR3 sequence is 14 residues long. CDR3 bases: TGTGCCAGCAGTCCACATAGGAGGGTACACGAGCAGTACTTC. Translating it yields CASSPHRRVHEQYF.

Many counts were recorded for this clonotype. V and J are TRBV28 and TRBJ1-6, with 8 bases matching TRBD1. This CDR3 has 14 residues. CDR1 and CDR2 (germline): MDHEN, SYDVKM. Trimming removed 6 bases from V and 9 bases from J; junction bases left unmatched: 7. In DNA, the CDR3 is TGTGCCAGCAGGGCCGGGACAGGAGGTTCACCCCTCCACTTT. Translating it yields CASRAGTGGSPLHF.

This clonotype was counted ten times or more. The chain is built from TRBV19 and TRBJ1-6; no clear D. This CDR3 is built from 14 residues. Trimming pared 5 bases from V and 7 bases from J, leaving 12 bases between. CDR1 is LNHDA, CDR2 SQIVND, per germline (reference sequence). CDR3 protein: CASSPWDENSPLHF. CDR3 bases: TGTGCCAGTAGTCCGTGGGATGAGAATTCACCCCTCCACTTT.

The chain recombines TRBV20-1 with TRBJ2-4; D possibly uses TRBD1 or TRBD2 (7 bases each). This CDR3 region has 12 residues. The V gene's germline CDR1 is DFQATT and CDR2 SNEGSKA (reference sequence). The V and J ends lost 6 bases and 8 bases respectively, with 14 bases between them. As DNA, the CDR3 is TGCAGTGCCCCTCAGGGGGGGGACATTCAGTACTTC. This sequence encodes CSAPQGGDIQYF.

This clonotype occurred a few times. A much larger clone lies a single base off, so this may be a read error. The chain is built from TRBV6-1 and TRBJ2-7; D gene unclear. In germline, CDR1 is MNHNS, CDR2 SASEGT. CDR3 length: 13 amino acids. Deletions cut 6 bases from V and 0 bases from J, with 9 bases between. In nucleotides, the CDR3 is TGTGCCAGCAGGCGGACGGTCTCCTACGAGCAGTACTTC. Protein sequence: CASRRTVSYEQYF.

The V call is TRBV18, the J call TRBJ2-5; 7 bases are a match to TRBD2. The germline V gene has CDR1 KGHSH and CDR2 LQKENI. Germline trimming cut 6 bases from V and 4 bases from J; bases unmatched to any gene: 11. CDR3 length equals 15 residues. CDR3 sequence: CASSPRASGVETQYF. CDR3 DNA: TGTGCCAGCTCCCCCCGGGCCAGCGGGGTAGAGACCCAGTACTTC.

The sample holds many counts of this clonotype. An end of the junction does not agree with germline; a read error may underlie this. The chain couples TRBV5-1 to TRBJ2-7; perhaps D is TRBD1 or TRBD2 (6 bases each). The CDR3 totals 12 residues. The germline CDR1 and CDR2 sequences are SGHRS and YFSETQ. The CDR3 region has the DNA TGTGCCAGCAGTTTAGGGGGGACCGAGCAGTACTTC. Translated: CASSLGGTEQYF.

The table lists this clonotype with many counts. The chain's CDR3 is CASNLAGNTNEKLFF. DNA of the CDR3: TGTGCCAGCAATCTCGCTGGGAACACTAATGAAAAACTGTTTTTT. V usage is TRBV28 and J usage is TRBJ1-4; D ambiguous. Germline CDR1 is MDHEN and CDR2 is SYDVKM. This CDR3 contains 15 residues. Trimming took off 7 bases at V and 2 bases at J, with 14 bases between the two ends.

This clonotype was counted ten times or more. The genes are TRBV7-9 and TRBJ1-1; D is undetermined. V shed 5 bases and J shed 4 bases, with 11 bases lying between them. The CDR3 is made up of 13 amino acids. Germline lookup yields CDR1 SEHNR and CDR2 FQNEAQ (reference sequence). Here the CDR3 DNA reads TGTGCCAGCAGCCAAGGACGGATCACTGAAGCTTTCTTT. It specifies CASSQGRITEAFF.

Details on this clonotype: Possible read error: a much larger clone is one base away. The J gene is TRBJ1-1, the V gene TRBV6-2 or TRBV6-3; D remains ambiguous. This CDR3 region has 18 residues. V was clipped by 6 bases and J by 0 bases, with 23 bases between them. The germline V gene encodes CDR1 MNHEY and CDR2 SVGEGT. The CDR3 protein is CASSYSFLRPSLNTEAFF. As DNA, the CDR3 is TGTGCCAGCAGCTATTCGTTTCTAAGGCCAAGCTTGAACACTGAAGCTTTCTTT.

This clonotype was seen repeatedly, ten times or more. The rearrangement links TRBV30 to TRBJ1-5, with D uncertain. The CDR3 totals 12 residues. With 7 bases removed from V and 3 bases from J, the gap between germline ends came to 10 bases. The germline V gene has CDR1 GTSNPN and CDR2 SVGIG (reference sequence). CDR3 sequence reads: CALGRSNQPQHF. CDR3 nucleotide sequence: TGTGCCTTGGGCCGGTCCAATCAGCCCCAGCATTTT.

This clonotype is a singleton in its sample. This chain uses TRBV7-9 with TRBJ1-2, with 10 bases lining up with TRBD1. The CDR3 has 14 residues. CDR1 and CDR2 from the germline V gene are SEHNR and FQNEAQ (reference sequence). Losses at the gene ends were 5 bases for V and 1 base for J; bases not matched to a gene: 1. The CDR3: CASSRTGGNYGYTF. The DNA for the CDR3 is TGTGCCAGCAGCCGGACAGGGGGTAACTATGGCTACACCTTC.

This clonotype was seen at least ten times. The V and J genes are TRBV3-1 and TRBJ1-2, with TRBD1 identical over 9 bases. The CDR3 is made up of 15 amino acids. The germline V gene encodes CDR1 LGHDT and CDR2 YNNKEL (reference sequence). J lost 5 bases, V lost 4 bases, and 8 bases had no gene match. CDR3 DNA: TGTGCCAGCAGCCCACGGACAGGGGAAGTTTATGGCTACACCTTC. Translated: CASSPRTGEVYGYTF.

The chain links TRBV6-1 to TRBJ1-6, with D perhaps matching TRBD1 (5 bases). Trimming pared 5 bases from V and 0 bases from J, leaving 14 bases between. The CDR3 runs to 17 residues. The germline CDR1 and CDR2 sequences are MNHNS and SASEGT. The chain's CDR3 is CASSLYRGSSYNSPLHF. In DNA form, the CDR3 reads TGTGCCAGCAGTCTCTACCGGGGGAGCTCCTATAATTCACCCCTCCACTTT.